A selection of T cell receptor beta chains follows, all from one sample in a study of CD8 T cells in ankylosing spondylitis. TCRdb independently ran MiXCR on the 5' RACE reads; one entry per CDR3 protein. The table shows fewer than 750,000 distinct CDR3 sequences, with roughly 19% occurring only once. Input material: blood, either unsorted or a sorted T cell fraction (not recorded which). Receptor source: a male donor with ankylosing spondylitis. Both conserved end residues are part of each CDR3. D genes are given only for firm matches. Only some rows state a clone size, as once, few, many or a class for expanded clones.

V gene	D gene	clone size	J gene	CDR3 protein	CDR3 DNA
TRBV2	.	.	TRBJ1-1	CASSDGTEAFF	TGTGCCAGCAGTGACGGGACTGAAGCTTTCTTT
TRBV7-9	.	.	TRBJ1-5	CASSLEGFYQPQHF	TGTGCCAGCAGCTTAGAGGGGTTTTATCAGCCCCAGCATTTT
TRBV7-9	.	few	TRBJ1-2	CASSPFGSDSYTF	TGTGCCAGCAGCCCATTTGGGAGCGATAGCTACACCTTC
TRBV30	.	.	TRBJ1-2	CAWIVRGSYTF	TGTGCCTGGATCGTCAGGGGAAGCTACACCTTC
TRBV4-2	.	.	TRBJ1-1	CASSQGIREEAFF	TGTGCCAGCAGCCAAGGAATTAGAGAGGAAGCTTTCTTT
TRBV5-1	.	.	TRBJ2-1	CASSSQGGTEQFF	TGCGCCAGCAGCTCACAGGGAGGTACTGAGCAGTTCTTC
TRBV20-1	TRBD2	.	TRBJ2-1	CSARVSGGITYYEQFF	TGCAGTGCTAGAGTTTCGGGGGGGATCACCTATTATGAGCAGTTCTTC
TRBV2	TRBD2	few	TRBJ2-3	CASRNGGASDTQYF	TGTGCCAGCAGGAACGGGGGGGCTTCAGATACGCAGTATTTT
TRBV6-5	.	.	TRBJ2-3	CASSPPSDTQYF	TGTGCCAGCAGTCCCCCCTCCGATACGCAGTATTTT
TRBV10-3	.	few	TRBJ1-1	CAISEVNTEAFF	TGTGCCATCAGTGAGGTAAACACTGAAGCTTTCTTT
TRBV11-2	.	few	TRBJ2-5	CASSLRSGAVLIGETQYF	TGTGCCAGCAGCCTGAGGTCGGGGGCGGTTCTCATCGGAGAGACCCAGTACTTC
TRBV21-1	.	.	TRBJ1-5	CASIVCRQNQPQHF	TGTGCCAGCATTGTATGCCGGCAGAATCAGCCCCAGCATTTT
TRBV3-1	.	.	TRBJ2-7	CASRTEGYEQYF	TGTGCCAGCAGAACCGAGGGGTACGAGCAGTACTTC
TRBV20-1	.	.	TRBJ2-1	CSARDWGVQQFF	TGCAGTGCTAGAGATTGGGGGGTACAGCAGTTCTTC
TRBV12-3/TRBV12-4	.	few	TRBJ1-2	CASSLVGAHGYTF	TGTGCCAGCAGTTTAGTGGGGGCCCATGGCTACACCTTC
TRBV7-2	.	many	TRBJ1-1	CASSLYNVNTEAFF	TGTGCCAGCAGCTTATACAACGTGAACACTGAAGCTTTCTTT
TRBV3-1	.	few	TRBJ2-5	CASSQGSTLETQYF	TGTGCCAGCAGCCAAGGTAGCACATTAGAGACCCAGTACTTC
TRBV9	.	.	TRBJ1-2	CASSVAPKGYGYTF	TGTGCCAGCAGCGTAGCCCCGAAAGGGTATGGCTACACCTTC
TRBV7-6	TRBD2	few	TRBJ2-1	CASSLVTSGTYNEQFF	TGTGCCAGCAGCTTAGTGACTAGCGGGACATACAATGAGCAGTTCTTC
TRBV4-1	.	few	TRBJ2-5	CASSQDVEQETQYF	TGCGCCAGCAGCCAAGACGTGGAGCAAGAGACCCAGTACTTC
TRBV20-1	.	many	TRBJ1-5	CSARDRRFNQPQHF	TGCAGTGCTAGAGATAGGAGGTTCAATCAGCCCCAGCATTTT
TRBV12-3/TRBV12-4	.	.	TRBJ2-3	CASSSPVHTQYF	TGTGCCAGCAGTTCCCCAGTTCATACGCAGTATTTT
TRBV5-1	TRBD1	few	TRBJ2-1	CASSLWDRGQNEQFF	TGCGCCAGCAGCTTGTGGGACAGGGGGCAAAATGAGCAGTTCTTC
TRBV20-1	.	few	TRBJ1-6	CSVPGWAPNSPLHF	TGCAGTGTCCCGGGCTGGGCTCCCAATTCACCCCTCCACTTT
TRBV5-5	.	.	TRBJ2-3	CASSSDVYLTDTQYF	TGTGCCAGCAGCTCTGATGTCTACCTCACAGATACGCAGTATTTT
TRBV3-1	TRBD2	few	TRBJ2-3	CASSRRLAGGTDTQYF	TGTGCCAGCAGCCGCCGACTAGCGGGGGGCACAGATACGCAGTATTTT
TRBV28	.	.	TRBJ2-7	CASSLTEGYEQYF	TGTGCCAGCAGTTTAACGGAGGGCTACGAGCAGTACTTC
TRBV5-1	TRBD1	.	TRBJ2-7	CASSAMLGTGEQYF	TGCGCCAGCAGCGCCATGCTGGGGACAGGCGAGCAGTACTTC
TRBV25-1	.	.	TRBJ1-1	CASSKTENTEAFF	TGTGCCAGCAGTAAAACAGAGAACACTGAAGCTTTCTTT
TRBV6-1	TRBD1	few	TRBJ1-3	CAVRRGGAPGNTIYF	TGTGCCGTTCGTAGAGGGGGCGCTCCTGGAAACACCATATATTTT
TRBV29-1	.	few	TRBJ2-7	CSVSTVSSYEQYF	TGCAGCGTTTCGACGGTGAGCTCCTACGAGCAGTACTTC
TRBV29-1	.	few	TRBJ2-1	CSVLESSYNEQFF	TGCAGCGTTTTAGAGTCCAGCTACAATGAGCAGTTCTTC
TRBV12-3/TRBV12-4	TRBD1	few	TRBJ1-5	CASRGQYSNQPQHF	TGTGCCAGCAGGGGACAGTATAGCAATCAGCCCCAGCATTTT
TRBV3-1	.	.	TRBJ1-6	CASSPYLGESPLHF	TGTGCCAGCAGCCCCTATCTGGGGGAATCACCCCTCCACTTT
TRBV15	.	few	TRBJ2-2	CATSRVRAYTGELFF	TGTGCCACCAGCAGAGTTAGGGCATACACCGGGGAGCTGTTTTTT
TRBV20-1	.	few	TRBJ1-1	CSAPRSWNTEAFF	TGCAGTGCCCCAAGATCTTGGAACACTGAAGCTTTCTTT
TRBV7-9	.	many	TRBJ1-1	CASSTRSAEAFF	TGTGCCAGCAGCACCCGTTCGGCTGAAGCTTTCTTT
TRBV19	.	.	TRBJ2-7	CASSILGQSIYEQYF	TGTGCCAGTAGTATCTTAGGACAGTCGATTTACGAGCAGTACTTC
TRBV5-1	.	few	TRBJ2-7	CASSLWVSYEQYF	TGCGCCAGCAGCTTGTGGGTTTCCTACGAGCAGTACTTC
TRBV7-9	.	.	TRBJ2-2	CASSLSARPNTGELFF	TGTGCCAGCAGCTTATCGGCGCGACCGAACACCGGGGAGCTGTTTTTT
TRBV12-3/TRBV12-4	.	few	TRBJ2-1	CASSLGLTAYNEQFF	TGTGCCAGCAGTTTGGGCCTTACCGCCTACAATGAGCAGTTCTTC
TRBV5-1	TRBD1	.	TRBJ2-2	CASSLGDRASGELFF	TGCGCCAGCAGCTTGGGGGACAGGGCCAGCGGGGAGCTGTTTTTT
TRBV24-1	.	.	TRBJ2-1	CATSDPAAGTTEQFF	TGTGCCACCAGTGACCCAGCCGCCGGGACCACGGAGCAGTTCTTC
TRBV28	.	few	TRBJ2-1	CASSIEGEGVNEQFF	TGTGCCAGCAGTATAGAGGGAGAGGGAGTAAATGAGCAGTTCTTC
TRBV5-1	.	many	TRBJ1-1	CASSLGWEGTEAFF	TGCGCCAGCAGCTTGGGTTGGGAAGGGACTGAAGCTTTCTTT
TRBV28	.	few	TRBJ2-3	CASSLPRVSDTQYF	TGTGCCAGCAGTCTCCCCCGCGTCTCAGATACGCAGTATTTT
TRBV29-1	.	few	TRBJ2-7	CSVPVGGGIEQYF	TGCAGCGTTCCCGTGGGAGGAGGTATCGAGCAGTACTTC
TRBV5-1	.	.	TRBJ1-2	CASSPFDLGTYGYTF	TGCGCCAGCAGCCCTTTCGACCTTGGGACTTATGGCTACACCTTC
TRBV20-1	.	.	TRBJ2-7	CSASVSGQTYEQYF	TGCAGTGCTAGCGTGAGCGGGCAGACCTACGAGCAGTACTTC
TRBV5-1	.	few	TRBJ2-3	CASSLEWGQPSTDTQYF	TGCGCCAGCAGCTTGGAGTGGGGCCAGCCTTCCACAGATACGCAGTATTTT
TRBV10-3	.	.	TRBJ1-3	CAMNAGPSGNTIYF	TGTGCCATGAACGCGGGACCCTCTGGAAACACCATATATTTT
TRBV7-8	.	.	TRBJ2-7	CASSLRSSGAYEQYF	TGTGCCAGCAGCTTAAGGTCCAGCGGCGCCTACGAGCAGTACTTC
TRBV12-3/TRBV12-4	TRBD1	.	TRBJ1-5	CASRGQGTQPQHF	TGTGCCAGCAGAGGACAGGGCACTCAGCCCCAGCATTTT
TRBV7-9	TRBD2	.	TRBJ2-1	CASSRISGGTHNEQFF	TGTGCCAGCAGCCGTATTAGCGGGGGGACCCACAATGAGCAGTTCTTC
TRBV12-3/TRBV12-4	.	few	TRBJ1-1	CASSGDRGARTEAFF	TGTGCCAGCAGTGGGGATCGGGGGGCGCGAACTGAAGCTTTCTTT
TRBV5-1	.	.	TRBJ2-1	CASSSGYTRYNEQFF	TGCGCCAGCAGCTCGGGGTATACCCGCTACAATGAGCAGTTCTTC
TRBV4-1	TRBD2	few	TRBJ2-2	CASSHGLAGVVTGELFF	TGCGCCAGCAGCCACGGACTAGCGGGAGTGGTCACCGGGGAGCTGTTTTTT
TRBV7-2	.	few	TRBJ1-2	CASSLTRTSSNYGYTF	TGTGCCAGCAGCTTAACCCGGACCTCTTCTAACTATGGCTACACCTTC
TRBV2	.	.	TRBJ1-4	CASSEAGDSGGKLFF	TGTGCCAGCAGTGAAGCTGGAGACTCGGGGGGAAAACTGTTTTTT
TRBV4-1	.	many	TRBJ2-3	CASSQDNPTSSTDTQYF	TGCGCCAGCAGCCAAGATAATCCTACGTCCAGCACAGATACGCAGTATTTT